This TCR beta chain appears in the sequencing data of a study of T cells after yellow fever vaccination (dated by TCRdb to the late 2010s). General notes on the study: The SMART-Seq v4 Ultra Low Input RNA kit was used to prepare libraries from fractions with low cell numbers. To follow T-cell clones before and after both primary and booster YFV17D yellow fever vaccination, bulk TCR alpha and beta repertoires underwent longitudinal sequencing. Two healthy male donors made up the cohort, one aged 18 to 30 years and the other aged 30 to 40 years. Bulk PBMC replicates and cell subsets were isolated from blood drawn at multiple timepoints before and after both primary and secondary immunization. Study-level results and caveats: A small share of clonotypes occurred in both CD4 and CD8 compartments, likely arising from convergent recombination. The secondary T-cell response was weaker than the primary response but faster, peaking on day 5 instead of day 15. Most clones expanded after primary vaccination (96% of CD4 and 88% of CD8) were re-detected after the booster, suggesting that broad memory maintenance occurred. Because the study included only two donors, the extent to which the findings can be generalized is limited. Computational filtering was required because FACS-sorted repertoires could contain abundant contaminating clonotypes from the bulk population.

This clonotype was observed a handful of times. Its antigen has not been determined. There are no base qualities to consult, and no much larger clone falls within one base. TCR cDNA was made using 5'RACE template switching, a step that added a universal primer site and unique molecular identifiers. Priming of cDNA synthesis was performed from both the TCR alpha and TCR beta constant segments. Libraries were amplified in two PCR steps, with sample barcodes and sequencing adapters added in the second step. Sequencing of the libraries was done on either Illumina HiSeq 2500 (2x100 bp) or NovaSeq (2x150 bp). Under the source paper's analysis protocol: Reads were demultiplexed and collapsed into UMI consensus sequences with MIGEC, and V(D)J alignment was performed with MiXCR. Clonotypes responding to the vaccine were identified with edgeR on replicate PBMC samples, with the criteria of FDR below 0.01 and a log2 fold change above 5 up to day 15. CD4 or CD8 identity was assigned to each bulk clonotype according to whether the clonotype was present at higher abundance in the sequenced CD4 repertoire or the sequenced CD8 repertoire. TCRdb trimmed public reads at Q25 via fastp, called clones via MiXCR and kept in-frame beta chains. Every CDR3 protein is listed once, alongside the most common genes and DNA of its rows. These V and J calls are TCRdb output, not the study's own analysis. Present in this sample are about 340,000 distinct CDR3 sequences, 8.7% of which were seen just once. The ten top clones hold more than 15% of the sample.

Explained via the paper, the treatment or condition label denotes: live attenuated yellow fever vaccine strain. At each blood-draw timepoint, two biological replicates of bulk PBMCs were obtained. A standard Ficoll-Paque protocol was used to isolate PBMCs from peripheral blood. RNA was extracted with TriZol from bulk PBMCs, CD4 and CD8 fractions, and dextramer-positive and dextramer-negative fractions. Trimming removed 7 bases from V and 1 base from J, leaving 10 bases between the germline ends. The CDR3 has 13 amino acids, counting the end cysteine and phenylalanine. Only CDR3 DNA remains: 39 bases, in frame from the first base. According to the germline V gene, CDR1 reads MNHNS and CDR2 reads SASEGT.

Sequencing was performed on PBMCs, taken on the day of the first yellow fever vaccination. The chain links TRBV6-1 with TRBJ1-1; the D gene cannot be resolved reliably. The source of this sequence is a man aged 18 to 35 who received the YFV17D yellow fever vaccine. The CDR3 region has the sequence CASMGQRNTEAFF. The nucleotide sequence is TGTGCCAGCATGGGCCAGAGGAACACTGAAGCTTTCTTT.